The sequence of this TCR beta chain was determined in a study of T cell responses to AZD1222 COVID-19 vaccine. Findings and limits, study-wide: The study found Spike-specific TCR breadth and depth rose after two AZD1222 doses.

On this clone: Its specificity is unknown.

Profiling relied on immunoSEQ multiplex PCR, and the TCRdb table lists in-frame clones only, not all of them. The profile shows about 120,000 clones, more than 85% of them singletons. CDR1 is GTSNPN, CDR2 SVGIG, per germline (reference sequence). The CDR3 consists of 14 residues. Unmatched junction bases numbered 6, after V lost 2 bases and J lost 7 bases. This clonotype originated in an adult who received the AZD1222 COVID-19 vaccine. The chain employs TRBV30 and TRBJ1-5; 9 bases line up with TRBD1. Material: peripheral blood, obtained 28 days after the second AZD1222 dose. CDR3: CAWSITGGEQPQHF. The CDR3 nucleotides are TGTGCCTGGAGTATTACAGGGGGCGAACAGCCCCAGCATTTT.